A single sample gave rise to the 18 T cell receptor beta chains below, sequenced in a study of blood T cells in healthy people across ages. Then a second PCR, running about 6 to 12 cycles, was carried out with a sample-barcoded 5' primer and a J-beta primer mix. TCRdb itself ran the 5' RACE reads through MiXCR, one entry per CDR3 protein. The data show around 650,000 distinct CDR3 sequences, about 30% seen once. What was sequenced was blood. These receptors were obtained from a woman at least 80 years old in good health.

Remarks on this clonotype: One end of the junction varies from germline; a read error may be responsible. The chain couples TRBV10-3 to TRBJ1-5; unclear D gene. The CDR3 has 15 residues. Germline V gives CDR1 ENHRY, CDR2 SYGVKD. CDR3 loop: CTISESNTGSQPQHF. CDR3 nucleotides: TGTACCATCAGTGAGTCGAATACGGGGAGTCAGCCCCAGCATTTT.

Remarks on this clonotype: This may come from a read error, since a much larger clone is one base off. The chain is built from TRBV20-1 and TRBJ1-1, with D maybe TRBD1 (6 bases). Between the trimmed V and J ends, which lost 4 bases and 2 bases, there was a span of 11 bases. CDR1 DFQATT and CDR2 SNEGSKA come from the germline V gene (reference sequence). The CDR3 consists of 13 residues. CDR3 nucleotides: TGCAGTGCTATAGGGGGTTTTAACACTGAAGCTTTCTTT. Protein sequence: CSAIGGFNTEAFF.

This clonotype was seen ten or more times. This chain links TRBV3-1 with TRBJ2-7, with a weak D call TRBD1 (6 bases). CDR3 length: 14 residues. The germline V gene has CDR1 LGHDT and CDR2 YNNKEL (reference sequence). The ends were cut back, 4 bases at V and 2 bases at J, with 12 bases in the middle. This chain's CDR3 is CASSLRTAAYEQYF. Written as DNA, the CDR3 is TGTGCCAGCAGCCTTAGGACAGCGGCCTACGAGCAGTACTTC.

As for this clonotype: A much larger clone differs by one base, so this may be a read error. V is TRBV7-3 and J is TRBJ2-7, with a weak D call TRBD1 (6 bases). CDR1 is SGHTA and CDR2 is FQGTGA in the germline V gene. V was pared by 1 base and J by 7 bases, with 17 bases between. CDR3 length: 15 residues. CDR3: CASSLNGQLRDEQYF. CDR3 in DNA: TGTGCCAGCAGCTTAAACGGACAGCTTCGGGATGAGCAGTACTTC.

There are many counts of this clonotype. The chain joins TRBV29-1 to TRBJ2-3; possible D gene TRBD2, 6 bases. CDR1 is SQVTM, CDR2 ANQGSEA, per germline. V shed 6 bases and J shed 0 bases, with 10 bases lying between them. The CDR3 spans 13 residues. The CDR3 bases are TGCAGCGTCCGAGGGACTAGCACAGATACGCAGTATTTT. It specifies CSVRGTSTDTQYF.

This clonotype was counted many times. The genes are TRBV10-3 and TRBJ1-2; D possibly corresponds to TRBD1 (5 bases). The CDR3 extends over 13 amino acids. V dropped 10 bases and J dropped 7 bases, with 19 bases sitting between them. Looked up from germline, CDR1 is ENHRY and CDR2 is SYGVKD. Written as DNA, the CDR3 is TGTGCCACCGGGACGGGAACGCCTGGTGGCTACACCTTC. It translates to CATGTGTPGGYTF.

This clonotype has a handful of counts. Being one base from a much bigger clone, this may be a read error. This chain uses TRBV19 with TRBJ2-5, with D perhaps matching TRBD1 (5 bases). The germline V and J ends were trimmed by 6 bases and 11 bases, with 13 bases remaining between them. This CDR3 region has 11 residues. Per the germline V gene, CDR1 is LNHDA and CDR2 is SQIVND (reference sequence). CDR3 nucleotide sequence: TGTGCCAGTAGCCAAAGGGGTGAGCAGTACTTC. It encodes CASSQRGEQYF. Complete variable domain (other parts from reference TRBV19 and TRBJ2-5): DGGITQSPKYLFRKEGQNVTLSCEQNLNHDAMYWYRQDPGQGLRLIYYSQIVNDFQKGDIAEGYSVSREKKESFPLTVTSAQKNPTAFYLCASSQRGEQYFGPGTRLLVL.

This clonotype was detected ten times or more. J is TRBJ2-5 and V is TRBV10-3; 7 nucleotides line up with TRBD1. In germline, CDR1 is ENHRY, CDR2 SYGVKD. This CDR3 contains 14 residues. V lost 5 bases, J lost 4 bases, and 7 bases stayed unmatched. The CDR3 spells CAISTLGQLETQYF. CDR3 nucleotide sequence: TGTGCCATCAGTACCCTGGGACAGCTAGAGACCCAGTACTTC.

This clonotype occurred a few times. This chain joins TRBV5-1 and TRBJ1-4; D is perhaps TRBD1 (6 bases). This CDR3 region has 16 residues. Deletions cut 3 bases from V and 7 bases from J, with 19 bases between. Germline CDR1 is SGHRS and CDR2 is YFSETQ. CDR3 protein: CASSSGAAGTSEKLFF. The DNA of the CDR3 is TGCGCCAGCAGCTCAGGGGCGGCGGGGACAAGTGAAAAACTGTTTTTT.

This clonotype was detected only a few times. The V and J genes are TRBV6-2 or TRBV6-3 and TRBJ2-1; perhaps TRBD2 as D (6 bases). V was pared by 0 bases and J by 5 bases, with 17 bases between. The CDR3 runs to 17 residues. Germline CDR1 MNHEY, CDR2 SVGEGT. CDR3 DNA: TGTGCCAGCAGTTACTCGATGCTTGCCGGGGGTAACAATGAGCAGTTCTTC. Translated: CASSYSMLAGGNNEQFF.

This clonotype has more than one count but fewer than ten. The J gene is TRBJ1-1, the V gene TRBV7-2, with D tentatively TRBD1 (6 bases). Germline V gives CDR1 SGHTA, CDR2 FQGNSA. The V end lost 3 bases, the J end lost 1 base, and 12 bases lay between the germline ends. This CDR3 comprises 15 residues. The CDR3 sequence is CASSFSQGANTEAFF. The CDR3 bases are TGTGCCAGCAGCTTCTCACAGGGCGCGAACACTGAAGCTTTCTTT.

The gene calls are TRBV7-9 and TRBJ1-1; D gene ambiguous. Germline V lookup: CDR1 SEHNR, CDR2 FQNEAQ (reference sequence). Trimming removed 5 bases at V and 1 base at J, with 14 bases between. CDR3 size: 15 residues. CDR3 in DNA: TGTGCCAGCAGCCTCAGACCTTCGCGGAACACTGAAGCTTTCTTT. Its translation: CASSLRPSRNTEAFF.

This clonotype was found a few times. The CDR3 DNA reads as TGTGCCAGCATCATCCGGACAGGGAACACTGAAGCTTTCTTT. As protein: CASIIRTGNTEAFF. The chain couples TRBV13 to TRBJ1-1, with 7 bases matching TRBD1. CDR1 is PRHDT, CDR2 FYEKMQ, per germline (reference sequence). The V and J ends lost 7 bases and 1 base, in that order; junction bases with no gene match: 6. The CDR3 is 14 residues long.

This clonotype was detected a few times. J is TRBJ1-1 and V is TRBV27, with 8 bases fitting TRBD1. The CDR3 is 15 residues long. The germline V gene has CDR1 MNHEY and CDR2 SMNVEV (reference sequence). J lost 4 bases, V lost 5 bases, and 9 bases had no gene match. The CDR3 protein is CASSPKTGVITEAFF. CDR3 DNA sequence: TGTGCCAGCAGTCCCAAGACAGGGGTTATCACTGAAGCTTTCTTT.

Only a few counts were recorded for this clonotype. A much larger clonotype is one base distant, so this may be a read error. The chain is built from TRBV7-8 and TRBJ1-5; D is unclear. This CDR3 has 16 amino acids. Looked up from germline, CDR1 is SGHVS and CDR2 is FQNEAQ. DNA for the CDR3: TGTGCCAGCAGCTTAGAGCTGGCGGGTAGCAATCAGCCCCGGCATTTT. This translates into CASSLELAGSNQPRHF.

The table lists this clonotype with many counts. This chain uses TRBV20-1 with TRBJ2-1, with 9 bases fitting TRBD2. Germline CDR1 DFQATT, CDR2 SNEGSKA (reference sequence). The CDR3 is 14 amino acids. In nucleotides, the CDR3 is TGCAGACCCTCGCGGGGGGGCCCCAACAATGAGCAGTTCTTC. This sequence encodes CRPSRGGPNNEQFF.

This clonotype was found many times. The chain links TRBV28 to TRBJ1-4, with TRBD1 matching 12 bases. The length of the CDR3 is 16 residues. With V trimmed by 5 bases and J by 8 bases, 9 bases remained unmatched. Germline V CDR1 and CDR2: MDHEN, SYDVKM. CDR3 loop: CASSAPGQGAREKLFF. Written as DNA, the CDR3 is TGTGCCAGCAGTGCCCCGGGACAGGGGGCCCGGGAAAAACTGTTTTTT.

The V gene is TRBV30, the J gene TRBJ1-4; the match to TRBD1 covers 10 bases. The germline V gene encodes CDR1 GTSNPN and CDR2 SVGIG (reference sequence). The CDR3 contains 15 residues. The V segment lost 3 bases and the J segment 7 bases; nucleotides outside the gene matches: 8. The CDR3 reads CAWSGDRGQGEKLFF. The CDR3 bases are TGTGCCTGGAGCGGAGACAGGGGGCAGGGTGAAAAACTGTTTTTT.